This is a list of T cell receptor beta chains from one sample in a study of T-cell reconstitution after alpha-beta-depleted transplantation in children. TCRdb re-called the PCR reads with MiXCR, one entry per CDR3 protein. The sample lists around 180,000 distinct CDR3 sequences, 11% seen once, with roughly an eighth in the top ten. This specimen was PBMCs, taken before TCRalphabeta/CD19-depleted stem cell transplant. All receptors come from a boy under 10 years old with acute myeloid leukemia, due to receive a stem cell transplant. Each CDR3 is given with its conserved first and last residue. The order of the fields is J gene, V gene, CDR3 protein.

>TRBJ2-1|TRBV20-1
CSARPRTYNEQFF
>TRBJ1-6|TRBV4-1
CASSQGQGRTGYSPLHF
>TRBJ1-2|TRBV7-9
CASSLLGTANYGYTF
>TRBJ1-2|TRBV20-1
CSARGAGNGYTF
>TRBJ1-1|TRBV27
CASENRGGSTEAFF
>TRBJ2-3|TRBV3-1
CASSQGDRRTDTQYF
>TRBJ2-3|TRBV5-6
CASCLAAVTQYF
>TRBJ2-7|TRBV5-1
CASSLTSGSVLSYGEQYF
>TRBJ2-3|TRBV7-6
CASSPGSDTQYF
>TRBJ2-1|TRBV7-9
CASSLAGGFDEQFF
>TRBJ2-1|TRBV27
CASSTRQFNEQFF
>TRBJ1-3|TRBV12-3/TRBV12-4
CASSVWALNSGNTIYF